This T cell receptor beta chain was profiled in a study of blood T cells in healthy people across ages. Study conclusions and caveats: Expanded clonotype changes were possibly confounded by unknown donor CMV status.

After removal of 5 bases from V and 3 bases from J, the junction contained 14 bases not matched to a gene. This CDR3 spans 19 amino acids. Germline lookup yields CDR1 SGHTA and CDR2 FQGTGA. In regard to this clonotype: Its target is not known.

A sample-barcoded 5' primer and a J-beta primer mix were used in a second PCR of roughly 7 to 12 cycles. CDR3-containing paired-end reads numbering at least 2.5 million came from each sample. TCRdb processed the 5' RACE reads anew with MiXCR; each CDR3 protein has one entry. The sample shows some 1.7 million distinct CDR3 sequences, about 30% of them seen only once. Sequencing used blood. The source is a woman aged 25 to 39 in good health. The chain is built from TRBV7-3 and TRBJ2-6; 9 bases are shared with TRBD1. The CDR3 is CASSLNPRQGVHGANVLTF. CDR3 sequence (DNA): TGTGCCAGCAGCCTAAATCCGCGACAGGGGGTCCATGGGGCCAACGTCCTGACTTTC.